Detailed here is one T cell receptor beta chain. Trimming took off 4 bases at V and 3 bases at J, with 16 bases between the two ends. Per germline, CDR1 SGHTA and CDR2 FQGNSA. The CDR3 is 15 residues long. The table came from immunoSEQ multiplex PCR; TCRdb's copy has only in-frame clones and leaves some out. This sample has about 980,000 clones, with roughly 72% found just once. The data originate from a study of shared clonotypes between healthy human individuals. Nashville, Tennessee was home to all donors, each a Caucasian adult. Into CD45RA+ naive and CD45RA-negative memory subsets, the CD4+ cells were split.

The rearrangement joins TRBV7-2 to TRBJ2-7; D remains ambiguous. Sequencing was done on a sample of memory CD4+ T cells sorted from blood. Subset described: CD45RA-negative fraction. The source is a man between 18 and 29 years old in good health. The CDR3 region has the DNA TGTGCCAGCAGCTCCCCCCTTGGGGTCGGCTACGAGCAGTACTTC. As protein: CASSSPLGVGYEQYF.